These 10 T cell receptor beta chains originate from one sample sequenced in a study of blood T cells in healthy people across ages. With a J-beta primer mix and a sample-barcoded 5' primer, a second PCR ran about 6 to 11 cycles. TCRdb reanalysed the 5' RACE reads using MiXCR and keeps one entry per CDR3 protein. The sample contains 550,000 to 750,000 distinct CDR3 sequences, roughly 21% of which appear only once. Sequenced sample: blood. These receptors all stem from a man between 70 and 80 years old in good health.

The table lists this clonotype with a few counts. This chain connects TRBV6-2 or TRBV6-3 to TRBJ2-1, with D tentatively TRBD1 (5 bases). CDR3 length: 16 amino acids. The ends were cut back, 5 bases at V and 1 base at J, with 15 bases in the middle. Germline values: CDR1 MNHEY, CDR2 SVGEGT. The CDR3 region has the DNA TGTGCCAGCAGTCCTTTACAGGAGAGTTCCTACAATGAGCAGTTCTTC. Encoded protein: CASSPLQESSYNEQFF.

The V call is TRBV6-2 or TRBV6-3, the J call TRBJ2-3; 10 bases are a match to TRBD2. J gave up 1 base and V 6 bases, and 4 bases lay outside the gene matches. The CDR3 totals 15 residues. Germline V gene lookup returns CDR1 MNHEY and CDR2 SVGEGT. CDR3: CASRDGTSGTDTQYF. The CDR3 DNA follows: TGTGCCAGCAGAGACGGGACTAGCGGCACAGATACGCAGTATTTT.

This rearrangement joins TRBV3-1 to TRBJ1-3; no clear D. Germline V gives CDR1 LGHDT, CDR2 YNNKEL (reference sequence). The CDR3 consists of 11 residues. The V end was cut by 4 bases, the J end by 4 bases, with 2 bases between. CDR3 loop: CASSPGNTIYF. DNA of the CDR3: TGTGCCAGCAGCCCCGGAAACACCATATATTTT.

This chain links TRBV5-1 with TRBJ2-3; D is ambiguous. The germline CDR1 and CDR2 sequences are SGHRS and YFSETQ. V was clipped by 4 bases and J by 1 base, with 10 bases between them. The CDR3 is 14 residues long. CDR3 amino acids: CASSKPYGTDTQYF. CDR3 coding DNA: TGCGCCAGCAGCAAACCCTATGGCACAGATACGCAGTATTTT.

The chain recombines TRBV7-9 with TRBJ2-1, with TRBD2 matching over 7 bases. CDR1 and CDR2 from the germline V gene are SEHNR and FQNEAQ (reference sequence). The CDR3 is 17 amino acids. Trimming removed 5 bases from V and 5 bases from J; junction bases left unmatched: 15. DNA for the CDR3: TGTGCCAGCAGCCCACCACACAAACTAGCGTCAGACAATGAGCAGTTCTTC. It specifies CASSPPHKLASDNEQFF.

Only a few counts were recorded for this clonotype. CDR3 DNA sequence: TGTGCCACGACAGGGGATGCCTACGAGCAGTACTTC. Its protein is CATTGDAYEQYF. The J gene is TRBJ2-7, the V gene TRBV6-2 or TRBV6-3, with 8 bases fitting TRBD1. The CDR3 sequence is 12 residues long. Germline-derived CDR1 and CDR2 are MNHEY and SVGEGT. Trimming at V came to 10 bases and at J to 2 bases, leaving 4 bases not matched to a gene.

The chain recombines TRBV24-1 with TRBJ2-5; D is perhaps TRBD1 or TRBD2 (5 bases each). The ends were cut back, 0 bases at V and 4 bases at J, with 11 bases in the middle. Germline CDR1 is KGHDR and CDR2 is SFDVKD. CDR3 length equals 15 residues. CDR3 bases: TGTGCCACCAGTGATTTGCTGGGGACCAGAGAGACCCAGTACTTC. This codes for CATSDLLGTRETQYF.

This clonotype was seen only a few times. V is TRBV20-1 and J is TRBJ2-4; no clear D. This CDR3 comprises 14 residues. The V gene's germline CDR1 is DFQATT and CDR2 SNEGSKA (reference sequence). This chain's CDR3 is CSAVRDSSEDIQYF. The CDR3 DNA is TGCAGCGCTGTTCGAGATTCCTCCGAGGACATTCAGTACTTC.

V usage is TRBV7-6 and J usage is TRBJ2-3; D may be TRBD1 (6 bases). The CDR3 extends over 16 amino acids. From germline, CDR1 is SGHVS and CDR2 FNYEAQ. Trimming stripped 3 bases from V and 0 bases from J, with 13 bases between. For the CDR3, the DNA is TGTGCCAGCAGCTTGGCGACAGGCCTGAGCACAGATACGCAGTATTTT. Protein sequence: CASSLATGLSTDTQYF.

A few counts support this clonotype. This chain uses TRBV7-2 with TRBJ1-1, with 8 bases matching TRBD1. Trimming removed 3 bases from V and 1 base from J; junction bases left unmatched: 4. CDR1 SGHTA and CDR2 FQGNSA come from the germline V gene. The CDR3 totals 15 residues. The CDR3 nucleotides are TGTGCCAGCAGCTTCGGACAGGGCACGAACACTGAAGCTTTCTTT. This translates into CASSFGQGTNTEAFF.